These 26 T cell receptor beta chains share one sample of origin, sequenced in a study of vaccination effects on CD4 cells after COVID-19. The protocol was immunoSEQ multiplex PCR, while the TCRdb copy is restricted to in-frame clones and leaves out a portion. The sample has 20,000 to 30,000 clones; 70% to 75% are singletons. These receptors have no identified antigens. Peptide-pool stimulation followed by sequencing identified expanded antigen-specific CD4+ clonotypes in the ViraFEST assay. Culture lasted under 13 days before CD4+ T cell isolation. Absence of prior SARS-CoV-2 infection characterized the vaccine recipients, who showed negative nucleocapsid antibodies. Sample: CD4+ T cells from PBMCs cultured with SARS-CoV-2 spike peptides, taken before COVID-19 vaccination. The receptors derive from a human donor who received a COVID-19 vaccine.

This clone turned up a few times. The chain has TRBV7-9 and TRBJ1-1; D might be TRBD1 (6 bases). The ends were cut back, 0 bases at V and 5 bases at J, with 10 bases in the middle. This CDR3 region has 14 residues. Germline V gives CDR1 SEHNR, CDR2 FQNEAQ (reference sequence). Written as DNA, the CDR3 is TGTGCCAGCAGCTTAGCACAGGGAAGAACTGAAGCTTTCTTT. Residues: CASSLAQGRTEAFF.

The chain carries TRBV7-6 and TRBJ2-2, with 12 bases matching TRBD2. Germline CDR1 and CDR2: SGHVS and FNYEAQ. With 5 bases clipped from V and 5 bases from J, the junction kept 3 bases outside the gene matches. The CDR3 length is 15 residues. For the CDR3, the DNA is TGTGCCAGCAGCCTGGGGACTAGCGGGACCGGGGAGCTGTTTTTT. It encodes CASSLGTSGTGELFF.

The chain recombines TRBV5-1 with TRBJ2-1; TRBD2 aligns across 13 bases. Germline loops: CDR1 SGHRS, CDR2 YFSETQ. This CDR3 is 17 amino acids long. J lost 4 bases, V lost 0 bases, and 4 bases had no gene match. The CDR3, as DNA: TGCGCCAGCAGCTTGGAGTGGACTAGCGGGGGTTACAATGAGCAGTTCTTC. This codes for CASSLEWTSGGYNEQFF.

The V and J genes are TRBV3-1 (or the pseudogene TRBV3-2) and TRBJ2-2, with a possible D match to TRBD1 (5 bases). This CDR3 has 13 amino acids. Trimming left V 1 base short and J 7 bases short, with 7 bases between. Germline-derived CDR1 and CDR2 are LGHDT and YNNKEL (reference sequence). The CDR3 bases are TGTGCCAGCAGCCAAGCAGGGTACGGGGAGCTGTTTTTT. This translates into CASSQAGYGELFF.

The chain recombines TRBV20-1 with TRBJ2-7; D call uncertain. Per germline, CDR1 DFQATT and CDR2 SNEGSKA (reference sequence). Deletions cut 3 bases from V and 1 base from J, with 10 bases between. The CDR3 runs to 13 residues. Written as DNA, the CDR3 is TGCAGTGCTAGTCTACGAGGATCCTACGAGCAGTACTTC. The encoded protein is CSASLRGSYEQYF.

This clone was picked up a small number of times. The chain recombines TRBV6-5 with TRBJ1-1, with D maybe TRBD1 (5 bases). The CDR3 contains 16 residues. V was shortened by 0 bases and J by 4 bases, with 15 bases between the two germline ends. Germline V gene sequence: CDR1 MNHEY, CDR2 SVGAGI. CDR3 region: CASSYSISGGATEAFF. CDR3 nucleotides: TGTGCCAGCAGTTACTCGATATCAGGAGGGGCCACTGAAGCTTTCTTT.

Here the CDR3 reads CASSQRSSGRGGSETQYF. The CDR3 DNA reads TGTGCCAGCAGCCAAAGGAGTTCGGGGCGGGGTGGTTCAGAGACCCAGTACTTC. The chain carries TRBV3-1 (or the pseudogene TRBV3-2) and TRBJ2-5; weak D call: TRBD2 (6 bases). Germline V gene data show CDR1 as LGHDT and CDR2 as YNNKEL (reference sequence). CDR3 length equals 18 residues. V was trimmed by 2 bases and J by 4 bases, leaving 23 bases between them.

There are a few counts of this clone. The CDR3 DNA reads TGTGCCAGCAGCTTAGAGAAGGGTTCGTCCGGTGGCTACACCTTC. It translates to CASSLEKGSSGGYTF. This chain uses TRBV11-2 with TRBJ1-2; the D is unclear. Germline values: CDR1 SGHAT, CDR2 FQNNGV. Trimming shortened V by 0 bases and J by 7 bases, and 15 bases separated the two germline ends. This CDR3 spans 15 amino acids.

This chain uses TRBV11-2 with TRBJ2-1, with 15 bases aligning to TRBD2. The CDR3 runs to 19 residues. J was trimmed by 0 bases and V by 5 bases; bases with no gene match: 8. Germline V gene sequence: CDR1 SGHAT, CDR2 FQNNGV. Here the CDR3 reads CASSPGTSGGISSYNEQFF. CDR3 coding DNA: TGTGCCAGCAGCCCTGGGACTAGCGGGGGGATCAGCTCCTACAATGAGCAGTTCTTC.

This chain links TRBV19 with TRBJ2-5; D possibly matches TRBD1 or TRBD2 (6 bases each). Germline CDR1 reads LNHDA; CDR2 reads SQIVND (reference sequence). This CDR3 is 13 amino acids long. Trimming left V 11 bases short and J 5 bases short, with 18 bases between. The CDR3 region has the DNA TGTGCCCCCTCAGAGGGGGGCGGCGAGACCCAGTACTTC. It codes for CAPSEGGGETQYF.

The CDR3 loop reads CASRGDGYFSTDTQYF. DNA for the CDR3: TGCGCCAGCAGGGGGGACGGCTATTTCAGCACAGATACGCAGTATTTT. V and J are TRBV4-1 and TRBJ2-3; D might be TRBD1 or TRBD2, each matching 5 bases. Germline CDR1 and CDR2: MGHRA and YSYEKL. The CDR3 extends over 16 amino acids. Trimming cost V 6 bases and J 0 bases, with 16 bases left between them.

The chain recombines TRBV2 with TRBJ1-5; 9 bases align to TRBD1. V lost 4 bases and J lost 11; bases outside the gene matches: 12. Germline V gene data show CDR1 as SNHLY and CDR2 as FYNNEI. The CDR3 runs to 15 residues. CDR3 nucleotides: TGTGCCAGCAGTGGACTGGGACAGGGAACCGTGGCCCAGCATTTT. This encodes CASSGLGQGTVAQHF.

The rearrangement links TRBV6-4 to TRBJ2-1, with 7 bases fitting TRBD2. Germline V gene data show CDR1 as MRHNA and CDR2 as SNTAGT. CDR3 length: 15 amino acids. V shed 0 bases, J shed 8 bases, and the junction held 7 bases outside the gene matches. The CDR3 loop is CASSDSGGGPDEQFF. DNA of the CDR3: TGTGCCAGCAGTGACTCTGGGGGAGGGCCCGATGAGCAGTTCTTC.

V is TRBV19 and J is TRBJ2-7, with D possibly being TRBD1 or TRBD2 (7 bases each). The V gene lost 5 bases and the J gene lost 4 bases, with 12 bases spanning the gap. This CDR3 contains 13 residues. Germline V lookup: CDR1 LNHDA, CDR2 SQIVND (reference sequence). Written as DNA, the CDR3 is TGTGCCAGTAGTTCTCAGGGGGGGTACGAGCAGTACTTC. Translating gives CASSSQGGYEQYF.

This clone turned up a few times. V is TRBV7-2 and J is TRBJ1-2, with 8 bases matching TRBD1. V was pared by 2 bases and J by 8 bases, with 10 bases of the junction left unmatched. Germline assignment: CDR1 SGHTA and CDR2 FQGNSA. This CDR3 region has 15 residues. The CDR3 reads CASSLTRQGRAGYTF. Written as DNA, the CDR3 is TGTGCCAGCAGCTTAACCCGACAGGGGCGGGCGGGCTACACCTTC.

CDR3 protein: CASSYGSGGTGELFF. As DNA, the CDR3 is TGTGCCAGCAGTTACGGTAGCGGGGGTACTGGGGAGCTGTTTTTT. V and J are TRBV6-6 and TRBJ2-2; 9 positions agree with TRBD2. From germline, CDR1 is MNHNY and CDR2 SVGAGI (reference sequence). The CDR3 totals 15 residues. V lost 2 bases and J lost 8; bases outside the gene matches: 6.

The chain combines TRBV24-1 with TRBJ2-1, with D tentatively TRBD1 (5 bases). Trimming pared 3 bases from V and 3 bases from J, leaving 8 bases between. CDR3 length equals 14 residues. Germline assignment: CDR1 KGHDR and CDR2 SFDVKD. CDR3 region: CATSDRTNYNEQFF. In DNA form, the CDR3 reads TGTGCCACCAGTGATCGGACAAACTACAATGAGCAGTTCTTC.

The rearrangement links TRBV7-9 to TRBJ2-2; possibly TRBD2 for D (5 bases). With 7 bases removed from V and 5 bases from J, the gap between germline ends came to 11 bases. The CDR3 extends over 13 amino acids. Germline loops: CDR1 SEHNR, CDR2 FQNEAQ (reference sequence). CDR3 region: CASMRVETGELFF. The CDR3 DNA follows: TGTGCCAGCATGAGGGTTGAGACCGGGGAGCTGTTTTTT.

The chain couples TRBV6-4 to TRBJ2-1; 9 nucleotides line up with TRBD1. This CDR3 is 14 amino acids long. V lost 4 bases, J lost 6 bases, and 4 bases stayed unmatched. Looked up from germline, CDR1 is MRHNA and CDR2 is SNTAGT. The CDR3 protein is CASSAETGGNEQFF. The CDR3 DNA is TGTGCCAGCAGTGCCGAGACAGGGGGCAATGAGCAGTTCTTC.

CDR3: CSARGDSPLHF. The DNA for the CDR3 is TGCAGTGCTAGGGGGGATTCACCCCTCCACTTT. The chain is built from TRBV20-1 and TRBJ1-6; D is perhaps TRBD1 (5 bases). Looked up from germline, CDR1 is DFQATT and CDR2 is SNEGSKA (reference sequence). The V and J ends lost 3 bases and 8 bases respectively, with 5 bases between them. This CDR3 is built from 11 residues.

The V gene is TRBV7-2, the J gene TRBJ1-4, with D hard to call. Germline CDR1 SGHTA, CDR2 FQGNSA. CDR3 length: 14 residues. The V and J ends lost 4 bases and 4 bases respectively, with 10 bases between them. The CDR3 DNA follows: TGTGCCAGCAGCTCTCACCAGATTAATGAAAAACTGTTTTTT. Translating it yields CASSSHQINEKLFF.

By its share, this clone is medium-sized. The J gene is TRBJ2-7, the V gene TRBV5-1; TRBD1 agrees at 8 bases. CDR3 length: 14 amino acids. Germline CDR1 is SGHRS and CDR2 is YFSETQ. V gave up 5 bases and J gave up 3 bases; unmatched junction bases: 7. Here the CDR3 DNA reads TGCGCCAGCAGTTGGACAGGGTCGGGCTACGAGCAGTACTTC. This gives the protein CASSWTGSGYEQYF.

The chain has TRBV27 and TRBJ2-1; D is ambiguous. CDR3 length equals 12 residues. The germline gives CDR1 MNHEY, CDR2 SMNVEV (reference sequence). V was clipped by 6 bases and J by 10 bases, with 13 bases between them. The CDR3 DNA reads TGTGCCAGCAGACCTGGGAATATGGAGCAGTTCTTC. Its protein is CASRPGNMEQFF.

This clone is judged medium-sized. The genes are TRBV4-2 and TRBJ2-3, with 11 bases identical to TRBD1. J gave up 4 bases and V 1 base, and 1 base lay outside the gene matches. Germline values: CDR1 LGHNA, CDR2 YNFKEQ. This CDR3 has 15 amino acids. CDR3 in DNA: TGTGCCAGCAGCCAAGGGACAGGGGGCGCAGATACGCAGTATTTT. It encodes CASSQGTGGADTQYF.

The chain employs TRBV18 and TRBJ1-3, with no clear D. CDR3 length equals 12 residues. V lost 8 bases and J 6 bases, leaving 11 bases between the germline ends. Germline loops: CDR1 KGHSH, CDR2 LQKENI. The CDR3 here is CASEKTENTIYF. The CDR3 DNA is TGTGCCAGCGAGAAAACAGAAAACACCATATATTTT.

This chain links TRBV5-4 with TRBJ1-1; D not resolved. The CDR3 runs 16 residues. Germline V lookup: CDR1 SGHNT, CDR2 YYREEE (reference sequence). Trimming removed 4 bases from V and 5 bases from J, with 21 bases in between. In nucleotides, the CDR3 is TGTGCCAGCAGCGTCGACTGGTCCGGACTGGGGACTGAAGCTTTCTTT. This sequence encodes CASSVDWSGLGTEAFF.